The 30 T cell receptor beta chains reported below all come from one sample, sequenced in a study of cytomegalovirus exposure and HLA in healthy donors. The PCR made use of 60 Vbeta and 13 Jbeta primers. Sequenced by immunoSEQ multiplex PCR; TCRdb stores in-frame clones only, minus some. The sample contains approximately 73,000 clones, 60% to 80% of which appear only once. The sequencing input was PBMCs. Every receptor here comes from a woman between 35 and 50 years old in good health and CMV-seropositive.

This clone was seen a handful of times. This chain links TRBV7-2 with TRBJ2-2, with unresolved D. Germline values: CDR1 SGHTA, CDR2 FQGNSA. The V and J ends lost 5 bases and 0 bases respectively, with 10 bases between them. The CDR3 is 15 amino acids. The chain's CDR3 is CASSRQKPNTGELFF. In DNA, the CDR3 is TGTGCCAGCAGCCGCCAGAAACCGAACACCGGGGAGCTGTTTTTT.

DNA for the CDR3: TGTGCCAGCAGCTTAGAACCAGGGGGGAATGAGCAGTTCTTC. This gives the protein CASSLEPGGNEQFF. The genes are TRBV7-9 and TRBJ2-1; the D gene is possibly TRBD1 (7 bases). The CDR3 is 14 residues long. Germline loops: CDR1 SEHNR, CDR2 FQNEAQ (reference sequence). V lost 1 base and J 7 bases, leaving 11 bases between the germline ends.

The CDR3 DNA follows: TGTGCCAGCAGCTTAGTCGAGGGATCAGCCTACGAGCAGTACTTC. This gives the protein CASSLVEGSAYEQYF. This rearrangement joins TRBV7-9 to TRBJ2-7, with a tentative D call TRBD2 (5 bases). V lost 1 base, J lost 2 bases, and 12 bases lay in between. The CDR3 is 15 residues long. CDR1 is SEHNR and CDR2 is FQNEAQ in the germline V gene (reference sequence).

The V and J genes are TRBV10-3 and TRBJ2-7; 8 bases map to TRBD2. Germline V gene lookup returns CDR1 ENHRY and CDR2 SYGVKD. J gave up 0 bases and V 6 bases, and 4 bases lay outside the gene matches. This CDR3 comprises 14 residues. CDR3 in DNA: TGTGCCATCAGGAATACTAGCGGCTCCTACGAGCAGTACTTC. Its protein is CAIRNTSGSYEQYF.

The rearrangement links TRBV10-3 to TRBJ1-5; the match to TRBD1 covers 9 bases. This CDR3 is 14 amino acids long. J gave up 1 base and V 6 bases, and 1 base lay outside the gene matches. Germline V gives CDR1 ENHRY, CDR2 SYGVKD. The CDR3 nucleotides are TGTGCCATCAGCGGGACAGGGAGCAATCAGCCCCAGCATTTT. It encodes CAISGTGSNQPQHF.

The count of this clone is one. The chain links TRBV28 to TRBJ1-4; TRBD1 is a possible D gene (6 bases). V was cut by 2 bases and J by 6 bases, with 13 bases left in between. Germline CDR1 and CDR2: MDHEN and SYDVKM. There are 15 residues in the CDR3. CDR3 amino acids: CASSLVGATHEKLFF. Here the CDR3 DNA reads TGTGCCAGCAGTTTAGTGGGGGCGACGCATGAAAAACTGTTTTTT.

This clone is a singleton in its sample. The CDR3 nucleotides are TGTGCCAGCAGCTTAGGGAGGGTAAGCTCCTACGAGCAGTACTTC. It encodes CASSLGRVSSYEQYF. The chain is built from TRBV5-4 and TRBJ2-5; 7 positions agree with TRBD2. With the DNA end fitting TRBJ2-7 better, the J assignment may be wrong. There are 15 residues in the CDR3. From germline, CDR1 is SGHNT and CDR2 YYREEE (reference sequence).

This clone came up a few times. This rearrangement joins TRBV6-1 to TRBJ1-5, with 7 bases fitting TRBD1. There are 17 residues in the CDR3. CDR1 is MNHNS and CDR2 is SASEGT in the germline V gene. The trim removed 2 bases at V and 2 bases at J, leaving 9 bases unmatched. CDR3 in DNA: TGTGCCAGCAGTGAAACTACAGGGGTCGATCGCAATCAGCCCCAGCATTTT. It codes for CASSETTGVDRNQPQHF.

The chain links TRBV2 to TRBJ1-2; no definite D call. The germline V and J ends were trimmed by 11 bases and 7 bases, with 14 bases remaining between them. The CDR3 runs 11 residues. Germline V gene lookup returns CDR1 SNHLY and CDR2 FYNNEI. The DNA of the CDR3 is TGTGCCGGAGGAGAGGCTCCTGGCTACACCTTC. Translation gives CAGGEAPGYTF.

V usage is TRBV9 and J usage is TRBJ1-1, with unresolved D. Trimming removed 0 bases from V and 1 base from J, with 7 bases in between. CDR3 length: 14 residues. Germline V gene sequence: CDR1 SGDLS, CDR2 YYNGEE. In DNA form, the CDR3 reads TGTGCCAGCAGCGTAGTGTCCCAGAACACTGAAGCTTTCTTT. This sequence encodes CASSVVSQNTEAFF.

The CDR3: CASRWGRGGSDTQYF. In nucleotides, the CDR3 is TGTGCCAGCCGCTGGGGGCGGGGGGGGTCAGATACGCAGTATTTT. The chain links TRBV6-1 to TRBJ2-3; 9 bases agree with TRBD2. V trimming: 8 bases; J trimming: 4 bases; junction bases outside the gene matches: 10. The CDR3 totals 15 residues. The germline V gene encodes CDR1 MNHNS and CDR2 SASEGT.

The chain recombines TRBV30 with TRBJ1-1; TRBD1 agrees at 12 bases. The germline V gene encodes CDR1 GTSNPN and CDR2 SVGIG (reference sequence). The J segment lost 10 bases and the V segment lost 1 base, leaving 16 bases of the junction unmatched. The CDR3 runs to 17 residues. The CDR3 loop is CAWSAPFRDRGLWGAFF. In nucleotides, the CDR3 is TGTGCCTGGAGTGCGCCATTCCGGGACAGGGGGCTTTGGGGAGCTTTCTTT.

V is TRBV2 and J is TRBJ2-5, with D hard to call. Germline loops: CDR1 SNHLY, CDR2 FYNNEI. Trimming removed 8 bases at V and 4 bases at J, with 14 bases between. CDR3 size: 13 residues. CDR3: CASGTVLLETQYF. In DNA, the CDR3 is TGTGCCAGCGGAACAGTGCTGTTAGAGACCCAGTACTTC.

The V call is TRBV10-3, the J call TRBJ1-5, with D possibly being TRBD1 (5 bases). V gave up 4 bases and J gave up 4 bases, with 14 bases separating them. Per germline, CDR1 ENHRY and CDR2 SYGVKD. CDR3 length: 15 amino acids. CDR3 sequence: CAISGGSGRNQPQHF. The CDR3 DNA reads as TGTGCCATCAGTGGGGGGTCAGGGAGGAATCAGCCCCAGCATTTT.

The rearrangement joins TRBV30 to TRBJ2-5, with D hard to call. Looked up from germline, CDR1 is GTSNPN and CDR2 is SVGIG (reference sequence). V was clipped by 3 bases and J by 1 base, with 3 bases between them. The CDR3 consists of 11 residues. The CDR3 is CAWSSQETQYF. Written as DNA, the CDR3 is TGTGCCTGGAGCAGCCAAGAGACCCAGTACTTC.

The genes are TRBV6-5 and TRBJ1-6; 8 bases fit TRBD1. From germline, CDR1 is MNHEY and CDR2 SVGAGI. The CDR3 runs to 13 residues. After removal of 7 bases from V and 9 bases from J, the junction contained 5 bases not matched to a gene. The CDR3 loop reads CASTSTGVSPLHF. The CDR3 nucleotides read TGTGCCAGCACCTCGACAGGGGTTTCACCCCTCCACTTT.

This clone was seen once. This sequence joins TRBV5-1 and TRBJ1-4; D is perhaps TRBD1 (5 bases). V lost 4 bases, J lost 2 bases, and 9 bases lay in between. CDR3 length equals 14 residues. Germline V gene data show CDR1 as SGHRS and CDR2 as YFSETQ. In DNA, the CDR3 is TGCGCCAGCAGCCGTACAGGTACTAATGAAAAACTGTTTTTT. It translates to CASSRTGTNEKLFF.

This chain links TRBV2 with TRBJ1-5; TRBD1 aligns across 9 bases. V trimming: 11 bases; J trimming: 9 bases; junction bases outside the gene matches: 11. Per germline, CDR1 SNHLY and CDR2 FYNNEI. The CDR3 contains 13 residues. The DNA for the CDR3 is TGTGCCGGCTGCACAGGGGGCAGTTGGCCCCAGCATTTT. As protein: CAGCTGGSWPQHF.

The J gene is TRBJ2-1, the V gene TRBV9, with 10 nucleotides matching TRBD2. V shed 4 bases and J 2 bases; nucleotides not matched to a gene: 15. This CDR3 has 19 amino acids. Germline values: CDR1 SGDLS, CDR2 YYNGEE. The CDR3 bases are TGTGCCAGCAGCCGTGCTAGCGGGAGCCGTGGGGGCGCCTACAATGAGCAGTTCTTC. Protein sequence: CASSRASGSRGGAYNEQFF.

The V and J genes are TRBV6-6 and TRBJ1-5; 10 bases agree with TRBD1. Losses at the gene ends were 6 bases for V and 6 bases for J; bases not matched to a gene: 11. This CDR3 has 16 residues. Germline V gives CDR1 MNHNY, CDR2 SVGAGI (reference sequence). The CDR3 loop reads CASRQPTGGESQPQHF. The CDR3 DNA is TGTGCCAGCAGGCAGCCGACAGGGGGCGAGAGTCAGCCCCAGCATTTT.

The V call is TRBV6-1, the J call TRBJ2-2; 7 nucleotides align to TRBD1. Losses at the gene ends were 8 bases for V and 5 bases for J; bases not matched to a gene: 5. CDR1 and CDR2 (germline): MNHNS, SASEGT. The CDR3 consists of 13 residues. In nucleotides, the CDR3 is TGTGCCAGCCTTTCAGGGGGAACCGGGGAGCTGTTTTTT. As protein: CASLSGGTGELFF.

This clone was seen more than once but under ten times. This rearrangement joins TRBV28 to TRBJ2-1, with 11 positions matching TRBD1. The CDR3 length is 21 residues. Germline assignment: CDR1 MDHEN and CDR2 SYDVKM. V lost 1 base and J lost 1; bases outside the gene matches: 15. This CDR3 is CASSLSLLRPGQGVSYNEQFF. CDR3 bases: TGTGCCAGCAGTTTATCCTTACTGCGACCGGGACAGGGGGTTTCCTACAATGAGCAGTTCTTC. Based on the CDR3 plus reference TRBV28 and TRBJ2-1, the full variable domain is DVKVTQSSRYLVKRTGEKVFLECVQDMDHENMFWYRQDPGLGLRLIYFSYDVKMKEKGDIPEGYSVSREKKERFSLILESASTNQTSMYLCASSLSLLRPGQGVSYNEQFFGPGTRLTVL.

The V call is TRBV30, the J call TRBJ1-5, with TRBD1 identical over 8 bases. V lost 2 bases, J lost 6 bases, and 12 bases stayed unmatched. Germline loops: CDR1 GTSNPN, CDR2 SVGIG (reference sequence). The CDR3 has 16 residues. DNA for the CDR3: TGTGCCTGGAGTACCGGACAGGGAGGAATCCGTCAGCCCCAGCATTTT. Translation gives CAWSTGQGGIRQPQHF.

The chain uses TRBV2 and TRBJ2-7; 8 nucleotides agree with TRBD1. Germline V lookup: CDR1 SNHLY, CDR2 FYNNEI. The CDR3 is 13 amino acids. Unmatched junction bases numbered 2, after V lost 4 bases and J lost 3 bases. The CDR3 DNA is TGTGCCAGCAGTGGACAGGGGTTCTACGAGCAGTACTTC. This encodes CASSGQGFYEQYF.

This chain connects TRBV6-6 to TRBJ2-7, with 10 positions matching TRBD1. Germline lookup yields CDR1 MNHNY and CDR2 SVGAGI (reference sequence). This CDR3 has 15 residues. The V segment lost 5 bases and the J segment 2 bases; nucleotides outside the gene matches: 6. The CDR3 region is CASSRDRGGPYEQYF. In DNA form, the CDR3 reads TGTGCCAGCAGTCGGGACAGGGGCGGACCCTACGAGCAGTACTTC.

This clone was seen more than once but under ten times. The chain is built from TRBV6-1 and TRBJ1-5; a possible D gene is TRBD1 (6 bases). There are 13 residues in the CDR3. Trimming pared 8 bases from V and 3 bases from J, leaving 11 bases between. The germline gives CDR1 MNHNS, CDR2 SASEGT. The CDR3 DNA reads as TGTGCCAGCGCGGGGGCCCTCAATCAGCCCCAGCATTTT. Protein product: CASAGALNQPQHF.

V is TRBV27 and J is TRBJ2-1, with TRBD1 identical over 7 bases. There are 13 residues in the CDR3. Germline V gives CDR1 MNHEY, CDR2 SMNVEV (reference sequence). V gave up 6 bases and J gave up 7 bases; unmatched junction bases: 6. DNA of the CDR3: TGTGCCAGCAGGCGGACAGGTGGGAATGAGCAGTTCTTC. This gives the protein CASRRTGGNEQFF.

The chain combines TRBV13 with TRBJ2-4; D is perhaps TRBD2 (7 bases). This CDR3 comprises 17 residues. Trimming pared 5 bases from V and 3 bases from J, leaving 20 bases between. Germline CDR1 is PRHDT and CDR2 is FYEKMQ (reference sequence). The CDR3 DNA sequence: TGTGCCAGCAGCCCTAGAGGGGGGGCGCGGGGCAAAAACATTCAGTACTTC. Its translation is CASSPRGGARGKNIQYF.

V gene TRBV28 combines with J gene TRBJ2-2; 8 bases match TRBD1. The CDR3 totals 20 residues. J lost 3 bases, V lost 6 bases, and 21 bases had no gene match. Germline CDR1 and CDR2: MDHEN and SYDVKM. CDR3 protein: CASSPRGSGQGFSYTGELFF. CDR3 nucleotide sequence: TGTGCCAGCAGCCCGCGAGGGTCCGGACAGGGATTTTCATACACCGGGGAGCTGTTTTTT.

The V call is TRBV2, the J call TRBJ2-7, with 8 bases aligning to TRBD2. V dropped 6 bases and J dropped 1; count of bases not matched to a gene: 11. CDR1 is SNHLY and CDR2 is FYNNEI in the germline V gene. The CDR3 spans 16 residues. DNA of the CDR3: TGTGCCAGCAGGGCAGGGGTACTAGCGGATTCCTACGAGCAGTACTTC. This translates into CASRAGVLADSYEQYF.